This T cell receptor (beta chain) was retrieved from a study of blood T cell repertoires in COVID-19. Background on the study: Nucleic acid was either cDNA or gDNA, and it came from T cells, B-cell-depleted T cells, or PBMCs.

Under the authors' procedure: Quantification of nucleated cells was approximated via reference gene primer amplification. The repertoire was sequenced with immunoSEQ multiplex PCR; TCRdb's copy has only in-frame clones and lacks some. For V, J and clone size, that table is used; D and trimming come from the DNA. Of around 300,000 clones in the sample, around 90% are singletons; the top ten hold roughly 1.1%. This CDR3 region has 15 residues. The germline CDR1 and CDR2 sequences are SNHLY and FYNNEI. The ends lost 3 bases at V and 4 bases at J; junction bases unmatched: 3. The receptor comes from a woman in her thirties who had recovered from COVID-19. The sequenced material came from PBMCs or T cells enriched from blood (not recorded which). The chain is built from TRBV2 and TRBJ2-3; 11 nucleotides line up with TRBD2. The CDR3 region is CASSDSGRGADTQYF. CDR3 DNA: TGTGCCAGCAGTGATAGCGGGAGGGGTGCAGATACGCAGTATTTT.